These 24 T cell receptor beta chains were all obtained from the same sample, sequenced in a study of T cells expressing NK-cell markers. TCRdb reanalyzed the 5' RACE reads and collapses them to one entry per CDR3 protein, without DNA. The repertoire shows over 350,000 distinct CDR3 sequences; the top ten hold around 11%. The sequenced sample was blood T cells: a sorted CD56 or NKG2C T cell subset, CD4+ or CD8+ T cells, or bulk PBMC T cells (not recorded which). These receptor sequences come from a woman in her 50s in good health.

This chain connects TRBV21-1 to TRBJ2-3; TCRdb's assignment of TRBD2 cannot be checked, as there is no DNA. TRBV21-1 is shown as a pseudogene. CDR3 length: 16 residues. CDR3 protein: CASSNPAGFSTDTQYF.

The chain combines TRBV20-1 with TRBJ2-2. Germline V gene lookup returns CDR1 DFQATT and CDR2 SNEGSKA (reference sequence). The CDR3 spans 16 residues. The CDR3 loop is CSARDSRLALTGELFF.

The chain employs TRBV15 and TRBJ1-1. Germline CDR1 and CDR2: LNHNV and YYDKDF (reference sequence). This CDR3 contains 15 residues. CDR3 amino acids: CATSRGQFMNTEAFF.

The chain uses TRBV5-1 and TRBJ1-1; the D call from TCRdb, TRBD1, cannot be confirmed without DNA. Germline loops: CDR1 SGHRS, CDR2 YFSETQ. CDR3 length equals 16 residues. The CDR3 sequence is CASSSYQGGVNTEAFF.

This chain links TRBV5-1 with TRBJ2-7; with no DNA, the TCRdb D assignment of TRBD2 cannot be verified. CDR1 is SGHRS and CDR2 is YFSETQ in the germline V gene. This CDR3 has 19 residues. CDR3 residues: CASSLGGTSERRKGYEQYF.

The chain is built from TRBV7-6 and TRBJ1-2. The CDR3 totals 12 residues. The germline V gene has CDR1 SGHVS and CDR2 FNYEAQ. CDR3 protein: CASSFQQGGYTF. The complete variable domain, with remaining parts taken from reference TRBV7-6 and TRBJ1-2, reads GAGVSQSPRYKVTKRGQDVALRCDPISGHVSLYWYRQALGQGPEFLTYFNYEAQQDKSGLPNDRFSAERPEGSISTLTIQRTEQRDSAMYRCASSFQQGGYTFGSGTRLTVV.

V and J are TRBV18 and TRBJ1-4; TCRdb names TRBD1, which stays unverified in the absence of DNA. Germline V lookup: CDR1 KGHSH, CDR2 LQKENI. This CDR3 is built from 17 residues. The CDR3 sequence is CASSHARQGPTNEKLFF.

The rearrangement uses TRBV21-1 and TRBJ2-1; TCRdb names TRBD1, which stays unverified in the absence of DNA. TRBV21-1 corresponds to a pseudogene. The CDR3 has 20 residues. The CDR3 spells CASSKREGGQGDSVDNEQFF.

The chain joins TRBV6-6 to TRBJ2-7. Per germline, CDR1 MNHNY and CDR2 SVGAGI (reference sequence). The length of the CDR3 is 14 residues. CDR3 loop: CASRDSASHHEQYF.

V usage is TRBV6-2 or TRBV6-3 and J usage is TRBJ2-1; TCRdb's assignment of TRBD1 cannot be checked, as there is no DNA. The CDR3 extends over 11 amino acids. From germline, CDR1 is MNHEY and CDR2 SVGEGT. CDR3 residues: CASSWGDEQFF.

The chain has TRBV4-1 and TRBJ1-5. Germline V gene data show CDR1 as MGHRA and CDR2 as YSYEKL. The CDR3 runs 14 residues. CDR3 sequence reads: CASSQPLRHQPQHF.

V is TRBV20-1 and J is TRBJ1-2; the D gene TCRdb calls, TRBD1, cannot be checked with no DNA. Per germline, CDR1 DFQATT and CDR2 SNEGSKA (reference sequence). The CDR3 extends over 13 amino acids. The CDR3 protein is CSAIGGLGYGYTF.

The rearrangement uses TRBV29-1 and TRBJ2-3; lacking DNA, the TRBD1 call made by TCRdb goes unchecked. The CDR3 totals 13 residues. CDR1 is SQVTM and CDR2 is ANQGSEA in the germline V gene. CDR3: CSVRTGIQNTQYF.

The genes are TRBV25-1 and TRBJ2-7. From germline, CDR1 is MGHDK and CDR2 SYGVNS. The length of the CDR3 is 11 residues. This chain's CDR3 is CASTQTYEQYF.

The chain is built from TRBV12-3 or TRBV12-4 and TRBJ1-5; absent DNA, TCRdb's TRBD1 call cannot be checked. The CDR3 sequence is 17 residues long. This CDR3 reads CASSPQYVGTLNQPQHF.

This chain joins TRBV6-6 and TRBJ2-7; lacking DNA, the TRBD2 call made by TCRdb goes unchecked. Germline V gives CDR1 MNHNY, CDR2 SVGAGI (reference sequence). The CDR3 is 14 residues long. The CDR3 region is CASSYGRAGSEQYF.

The rearrangement joins TRBV29-1 to TRBJ1-1; absent DNA, TCRdb's TRBD1 call cannot be checked. Germline V gene lookup returns CDR1 SQVTM and CDR2 ANQGSEA. The CDR3 covers 15 residues. CDR3 sequence reads: CSVVPRDTLNTEAFF.

The V call is TRBV11-2, the J call TRBJ2-2; the TRBD2 assignment by TCRdb is unverifiable without DNA. There are 13 residues in the CDR3. CDR1 SGHAT and CDR2 FQNNGV come from the germline V gene. CDR3 sequence reads: CASSFAGGGELFF.

The J gene is TRBJ2-3, the V gene TRBV29-1; TCRdb returns TRBD2, unconfirmable since there is no DNA. The V gene's germline CDR1 is SQVTM and CDR2 ANQGSEA. The CDR3 spans 14 residues. The CDR3 region is CSGILAGRADTQYF.

The chain combines TRBV15 with TRBJ2-2; TCRdb indicates TRBD2, and absent DNA this call remains unverified. This CDR3 comprises 18 residues. CDR1 is LNHNV and CDR2 is YYDKDF in the germline V gene (reference sequence). The CDR3 loop reads CATSPGLAGVRDTGELFF.

The chain carries TRBV5-5 and TRBJ1-5. Germline V lookup: CDR1 SGHKS, CDR2 YYEKEE (reference sequence). CDR3 length: 19 amino acids. The CDR3 sequence: CASSLDLRLAGKSNQPQHF.

This chain connects TRBV24-1 to TRBJ2-2; TCRdb returns TRBD1, unconfirmable since there is no DNA. In germline, CDR1 is KGHDR, CDR2 SFDVKD. CDR3 length equals 16 residues. CDR3 protein: CATSDLNRGLTGELFF.

This chain connects TRBV11-2 to TRBJ2-1; the D gene TCRdb calls, TRBD2, cannot be checked with no DNA. Germline CDR1 and CDR2: SGHAT and FQNNGV. The CDR3 length is 15 residues. The CDR3 reads CASSLGSRGGGEQFF.

This rearrangement joins TRBV7-8 to TRBJ2-2. This CDR3 is 15 amino acids long. CDR1 and CDR2 (germline): SGHVS, FQNEAQ. CDR3 in amino acids: CASSSRRLLTGELFF. The full variable domain, its missing parts supplied by reference TRBV7-8 and TRBJ2-2, is GAGVSQSPRYKVAKRGQDVALRCDPISGHVSLFWYQQALGQGPEFLTYFQNEAQLDKSGLPSDRFFAERPEGSVSTLKIQRTQQEDSAVYLCASSSRRLLTGELFFGEGSRLTVL.